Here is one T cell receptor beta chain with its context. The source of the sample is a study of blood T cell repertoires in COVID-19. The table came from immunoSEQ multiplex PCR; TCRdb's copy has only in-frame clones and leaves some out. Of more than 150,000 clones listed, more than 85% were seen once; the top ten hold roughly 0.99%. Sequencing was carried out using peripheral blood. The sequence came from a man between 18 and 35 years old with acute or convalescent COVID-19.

The CDR3 nucleotides are TGTGCCAGCGGCACAGGGGCGAACTATGGCTACACCTTC. This gives the protein CASGTGANYGYTF. The chain combines TRBV7-2 with TRBJ1-2, with 7 bases matching TRBD1. This CDR3 is built from 13 residues. Germline V CDR1 and CDR2: SGHTA, FQGNSA. V dropped 8 bases and J dropped 2; count of bases not matched to a gene: 5.